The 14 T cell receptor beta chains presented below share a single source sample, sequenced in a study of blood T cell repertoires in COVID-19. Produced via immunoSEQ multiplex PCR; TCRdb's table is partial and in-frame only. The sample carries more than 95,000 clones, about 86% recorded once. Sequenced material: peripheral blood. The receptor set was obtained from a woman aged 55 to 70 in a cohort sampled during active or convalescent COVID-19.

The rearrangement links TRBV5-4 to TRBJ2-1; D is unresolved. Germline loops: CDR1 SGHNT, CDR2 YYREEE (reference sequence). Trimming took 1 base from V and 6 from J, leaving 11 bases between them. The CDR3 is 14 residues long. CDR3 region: CASSLIQSGNEQFF. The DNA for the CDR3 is TGTGCCAGCAGCTTGATCCAGTCGGGCAATGAGCAGTTCTTC.

The CDR3 region is CAINRSKNYGYTF. As DNA, the CDR3 is TGTGCCATCAATCGGAGTAAAAACTATGGCTACACCTTC. The V gene is TRBV10-3, the J gene TRBJ1-2; D is ambiguous. The CDR3 extends over 13 amino acids. V shed 7 bases and J shed 2 bases, with 11 bases lying between them. CDR1 ENHRY and CDR2 SYGVKD come from the germline V gene.

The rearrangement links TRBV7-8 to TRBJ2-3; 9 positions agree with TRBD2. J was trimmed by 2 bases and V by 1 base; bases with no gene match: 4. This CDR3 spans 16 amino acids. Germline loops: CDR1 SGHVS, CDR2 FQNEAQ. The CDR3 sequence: CASSLELAGPTDTQYF. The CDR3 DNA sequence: TGTGCCAGCAGCTTAGAGCTAGCGGGGCCCACAGATACGCAGTATTTT.

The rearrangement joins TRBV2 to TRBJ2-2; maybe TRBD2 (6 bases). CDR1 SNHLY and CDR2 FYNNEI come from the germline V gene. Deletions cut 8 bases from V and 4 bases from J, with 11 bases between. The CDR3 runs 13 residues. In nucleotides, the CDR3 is TGTGCCAGCCGGGGGTTAAGCACCGGGGAGCTGTTTTTT. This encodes CASRGLSTGELFF. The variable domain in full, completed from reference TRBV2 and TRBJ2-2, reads EPEVTQTPSHQVTQMGQEVILRCVPISNHLYFYWYRQILGQKVEFLVSFYNNEISEKSEIFDDQFSVERPDGSNFTLKIRSTKLEDSAMYFCASRGLSTGELFFGEGSRLTVL.

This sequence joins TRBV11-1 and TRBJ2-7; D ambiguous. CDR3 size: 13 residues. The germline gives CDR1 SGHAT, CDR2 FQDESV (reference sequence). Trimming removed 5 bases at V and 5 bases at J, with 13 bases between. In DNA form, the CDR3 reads TGTGCCAGCAGCCGGTCCCTGAACCACGAGCAGTACTTC. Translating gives CASSRSLNHEQYF. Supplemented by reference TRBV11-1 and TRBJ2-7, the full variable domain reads EAEVAQSPRYKITEKSQAVAFWCDPISGHATLYWYRQILGQGPELLVQFQDESVVDDSQLPKDRFSAERLKGVDSTLKIQPAELGDSAMYLCASSRSLNHEQYFGPGTRLTVT.

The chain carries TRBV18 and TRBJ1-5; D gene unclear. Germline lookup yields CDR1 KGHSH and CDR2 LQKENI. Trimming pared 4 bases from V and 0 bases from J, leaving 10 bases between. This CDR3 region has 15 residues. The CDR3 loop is CASSLRQNSNQPQHF. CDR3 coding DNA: TGTGCCAGCTCACTACGTCAGAATAGCAATCAGCCCCAGCATTTT.

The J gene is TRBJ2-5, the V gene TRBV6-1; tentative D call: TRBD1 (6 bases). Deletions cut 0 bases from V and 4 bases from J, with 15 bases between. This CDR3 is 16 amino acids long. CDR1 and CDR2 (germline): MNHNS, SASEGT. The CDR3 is CASSEALRQVGETQYF. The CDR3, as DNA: TGTGCCAGCAGTGAAGCGCTTCGACAGGTTGGAGAGACCCAGTACTTC.

The CDR3 region is CASSPGTGAEKLFF. The DNA of the CDR3 is TGTGCCAGCAGCCCAGGGACAGGGGCTGAAAAACTGTTTTTT. The rearrangement uses TRBV7-9 and TRBJ1-4, with TRBD1 matching over 10 bases. With 5 bases clipped from V and 7 bases from J, the junction kept 4 bases outside the gene matches. Germline V gene data show CDR1 as SEHNR and CDR2 as FQNEAQ (reference sequence). The CDR3 consists of 14 residues.

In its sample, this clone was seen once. The CDR3 loop reads CASSPPGRGYSNQPQHF. In DNA, the CDR3 is TGTGCCAGCAGCCCCCCCGGGAGGGGATATAGCAATCAGCCCCAGCATTTT. This sequence joins TRBV7-2 and TRBJ1-5; a possible D gene is TRBD1 (5 bases). Germline values: CDR1 SGHTA, CDR2 FQGNSA. This CDR3 comprises 17 residues. Between the trimmed V and J ends, which lost 5 bases and 0 bases, there was a span of 17 bases.

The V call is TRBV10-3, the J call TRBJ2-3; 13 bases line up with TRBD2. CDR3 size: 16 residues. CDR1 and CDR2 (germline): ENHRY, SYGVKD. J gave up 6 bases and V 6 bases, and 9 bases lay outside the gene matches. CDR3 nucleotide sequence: TGTGCCATCAGCCCCGGACTAGCGGGAGCGAGGGATACGCAGTATTTT. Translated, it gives CAISPGLAGARDTQYF.

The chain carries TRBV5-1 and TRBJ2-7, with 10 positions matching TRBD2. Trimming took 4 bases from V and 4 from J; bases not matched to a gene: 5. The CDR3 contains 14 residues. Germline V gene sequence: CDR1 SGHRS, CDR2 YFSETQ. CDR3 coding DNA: TGCGCCAGCAGCACGGGACTAGCGAGGTACGAGCAGTACTTC. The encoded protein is CASSTGLARYEQYF.

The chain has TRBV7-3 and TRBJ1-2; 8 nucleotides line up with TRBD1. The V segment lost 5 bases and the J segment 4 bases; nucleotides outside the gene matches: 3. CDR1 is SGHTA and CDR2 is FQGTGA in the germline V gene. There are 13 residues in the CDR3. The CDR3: CASSPGGSYGYTF. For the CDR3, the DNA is TGTGCCAGCAGCCCAGGGGGCTCCTATGGCTACACCTTC.

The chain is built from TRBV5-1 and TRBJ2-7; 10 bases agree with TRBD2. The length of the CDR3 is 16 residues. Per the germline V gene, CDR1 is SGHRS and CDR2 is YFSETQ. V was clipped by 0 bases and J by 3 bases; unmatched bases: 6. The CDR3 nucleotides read TGCGCCAGCAGCTTGGCCCGCCTAGCGGGGGACTACGAGCAGTACTTC. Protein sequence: CASSLARLAGDYEQYF.

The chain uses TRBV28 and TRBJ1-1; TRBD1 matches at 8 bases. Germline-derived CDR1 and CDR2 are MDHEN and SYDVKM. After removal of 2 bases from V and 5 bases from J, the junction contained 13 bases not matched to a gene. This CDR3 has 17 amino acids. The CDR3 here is CASSLGGGQGSKTEAFF. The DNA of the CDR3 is TGTGCCAGCAGTTTAGGGGGAGGACAGGGAAGTAAGACTGAAGCTTTCTTT.